The rows below give T cell receptor beta chains drawn from one sample of a study of cytomegalovirus exposure and HLA in healthy donors. Measured with immunoSEQ multiplex PCR; TCRdb has only the in-frame clones, and not every one. The repertoire includes about 170,000 clones, under 90% of them detected once, and about 1.6% sits in the top ten. The sequenced sample consisted of PBMCs. The source is a male donor in good health and CMV-seronegative. CDR3s leave out the opening cysteine and the closing phenylalanine or tryptophan. A D gene is named only where the DNA matches it firmly.

D,V,CDR3
-,TRBV7-2,ASSLSPAAGTDTQY
TRBD1,TRBV7-2,ASSVRTGNPLGYNSPLH
-,TRBV11-2,ASSLVVGGAQY
TRBD1,TRBV10-2,ASSELQGAPNGYT
-,TRBV7-8,ASSFRPFGATNYGYT
TRBD1,TRBV6-6,ASIPRGSGTVSEQF
-,TRBV15,ATSRGNRAVTEAF
TRBD2,TRBV4-2,ASSQTSGSSYEQY
-,TRBV4-1,ASTPMNPSYNSPLH
TRBD2,TRBV18,ASSPPYRLAGKSEQY
-,TRBV5-1,ASSLELQGRGEKLF
TRBD2,TRBV5-1,ASSRLTGTSGRVTDTQY
-,TRBV6-6,ASTEDSSGPQH
-,TRBV7-9,ASSPLGNTIY
TRBD1,TRBV18,ASSPTTGGDYGYT
-,TRBV2,ASSEALGGTEAF
-,TRBV7-2,ASSLRSGNANEQF
-,TRBV7-9,ASSPGAPGNTIY